The present entry profiles one T cell receptor beta chain with its context. The antigen is undetermined. These data belong to a study of CD8+ T cells in alopecia areata. Study information: Affected scalp percentage set treated patients' severity scores. Study-level findings and limits: In scalp, tofacitinib significantly decreased clonality and expanded CD8+ clones among the top 100.

V dropped 2 bases and J dropped 1 base, with 12 bases sitting between them. Germline assignment: CDR1 SNHLY and CDR2 FYNNEI. This CDR3 comprises 16 residues. The treatment was: oral pan-JAK inhibitor, 5-10 mg twice daily. Individuals with alopecia areata gave both lesional scalp punch biopsies and peripheral blood for collection. Sorting from PBMCs produced CD4+ and CD8+ T cells. Extracted RNA was reverse transcribed, and the resulting cDNA served as sequencing template. TCRdb's copy holds only in-frame clones and misses some; the assay was immunoSEQ multiplex PCR. In the table there are 90,000 to 150,000 clones, around 56% of which are singletons.

This TCR was sampled from a human donor with alopecia areata. This chain joins TRBV2 and TRBJ1-5; tentatively, D is TRBD1 (5 bases). Sequencing was performed on CD4+ T cells sorted from blood, taken at week 4, from a patient treated with tofacitinib. DNA for the CDR3: TGTGCCAGCAGTGAATCACCCAGGGCCAGCAATCAGCCCCAGCATTTT. Its translation: CASSESPRASNQPQHF.